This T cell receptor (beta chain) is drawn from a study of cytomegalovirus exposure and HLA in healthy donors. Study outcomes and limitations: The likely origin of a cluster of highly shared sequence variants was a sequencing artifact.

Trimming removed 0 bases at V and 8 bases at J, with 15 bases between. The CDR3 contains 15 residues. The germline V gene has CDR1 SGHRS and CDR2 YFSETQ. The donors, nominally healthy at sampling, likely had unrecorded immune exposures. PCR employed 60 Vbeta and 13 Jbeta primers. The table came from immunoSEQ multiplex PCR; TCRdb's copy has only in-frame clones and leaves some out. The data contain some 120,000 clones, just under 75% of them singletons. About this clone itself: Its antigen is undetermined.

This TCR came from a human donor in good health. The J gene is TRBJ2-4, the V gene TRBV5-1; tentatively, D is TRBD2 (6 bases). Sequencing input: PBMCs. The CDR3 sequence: CASSLGGTLSDIQYF. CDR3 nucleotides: TGCGCCAGCAGCTTGGGCGGGACCTTATCGGACATTCAGTACTTC.